A single sample is the source of the 26 T cell receptor beta chains below, sequenced in a study of control samples from healthy donors and cancer patients. Generated by immunoSEQ multiplex PCR, the TCRdb table keeps only in-frame clones and is missing some. The table includes some 82,000 clones, about 79% detected once. What was sequenced was PBMCs. The receptors derive from a man aged 55 to 70 with head and neck cancer.

The V gene is TRBV30, the J gene TRBJ1-1; perhaps TRBD1 as D (6 bases). The germline V gene encodes CDR1 GTSNPN and CDR2 SVGIG (reference sequence). V was cut by 3 bases and J by 1 base, with 15 bases left in between. The CDR3 length is 15 residues. The CDR3 loop is CAWSRVQQGNTEAFF. In nucleotides, the CDR3 is TGTGCCTGGAGCCGCGTCCAACAGGGGAACACTGAAGCTTTCTTT.

The rearrangement joins TRBV5-6 to TRBJ2-7; the D gene is possibly TRBD2 (5 bases). Looked up from germline, CDR1 is SGHDT and CDR2 is YYEEEE. Trimming removed 4 bases from V and 2 bases from J, with 13 bases in between. CDR3 length: 14 amino acids. The CDR3 region is CASSTHRDTYEQYF. Here the CDR3 DNA reads TGTGCCAGCAGCACCCACCGGGATACCTACGAGCAGTACTTC.

The chain carries TRBV5-1 and TRBJ2-1, with a weak D call TRBD2 (6 bases). V lost 3 bases, J lost 3 bases, and 10 bases lay in between. CDR1 is SGHRS and CDR2 is YFSETQ in the germline V gene. The CDR3 consists of 14 residues. DNA for the CDR3: TGCGCCAGCAGCTCTCCGGGACTCTACAATGAGCAGTTCTTC. Protein product: CASSSPGLYNEQFF.

The chain employs TRBV6-5 and TRBJ1-2, with D maybe TRBD1 (5 bases). Trimming took off 2 bases at V and 2 bases at J, with 15 bases between the two ends. Germline V gene lookup returns CDR1 MNHEY and CDR2 SVGAGI. This CDR3 region has 16 residues. In DNA, the CDR3 is TGTGCCAGCAGTTACGACCCTCGGCAGGGAAACTATGGCTACACCTTC. Residues: CASSYDPRQGNYGYTF.

The gene calls are TRBV12-5 and TRBJ2-3; D gene ambiguous. Germline assignment: CDR1 LGHNT and CDR2 FRNRAP. V shed 1 base and J shed 1 base, with 9 bases lying between them. There are 15 residues in the CDR3. The DNA of the CDR3 is TGTGCTAGTGGTTTGGGGACGGGTGGCACAGATACGCAGTATTTT. Residues: CASGLGTGGTDTQYF. The variable domain in full, with the rest retrieved from reference TRBV12-5 and TRBJ2-3, is DARVTQTPRHKVTEMGQEVTMRCQPILGHNTVFWYRQTMMQGLELLAYFRNRAPLDDSGMPKDRFSAEMPDATLATLKIQPSEPRDSAVYFCASGLGTGGTDTQYFGPGTRLTVL.

This clone was seen a few times. This chain joins TRBV27 and TRBJ1-3, with D hard to call. CDR1 and CDR2 from the germline V gene are MNHEY and SMNVEV (reference sequence). The CDR3 has 13 amino acids. The V end was cut by 2 bases, the J end by 8 bases, with 10 bases between. For the CDR3, the DNA is TGTGCCAGCAGTTTAACGGGGAGGGACACCATATATTTT. This codes for CASSLTGRDTIYF.

Here the CDR3 DNA reads TGCAGTGCTAGAAAAAATTCACCCCTCCACTTT. It codes for CSARKNSPLHF. This chain links TRBV20-1 with TRBJ1-6; no clear D gene. The CDR3 length is 11 residues. Looked up from germline, CDR1 is DFQATT and CDR2 is SNEGSKA (reference sequence). The V and J ends lost 2 bases and 7 bases respectively, with 3 bases between them.

This chain joins TRBV6-2 or TRBV6-3 and TRBJ1-1; D uncertain. V was trimmed by 1 base and J by 8 bases, leaving 11 bases between them. The CDR3 runs to 13 residues. In germline, CDR1 is MNHEY, CDR2 SVGEGT. DNA of the CDR3: TGTGCCAGCAGTTACTGGGCGGTGGAAGAAGCTTTCTTT. Its translation is CASSYWAVEEAFF.

This chain links TRBV3-1 (or the pseudogene TRBV3-2) with TRBJ2-5; D remains unclear. This CDR3 region has 14 residues. The V gene's germline CDR1 is LGHDT and CDR2 YNNKEL (reference sequence). V was shortened by 0 bases and J by 5 bases, with 10 bases between the two germline ends. CDR3 in DNA: TGTGCCAGCAGCCAAGAAGGGAACTCGGAGACCCAGTACTTC. Translating it yields CASSQEGNSETQYF.

This clone was observed once. The gene calls are TRBV11-2 and TRBJ2-3; TRBD2 matches at 14 bases. The CDR3 covers 19 residues. V dropped 1 base and J dropped 0; count of bases not matched to a gene: 6. Germline values: CDR1 SGHAT, CDR2 FQNNGV. The CDR3 protein is CASSLGLAGGATSTDTQYF. The CDR3 DNA follows: TGTGCCAGCAGCTTAGGACTAGCGGGAGGGGCTACGAGCACAGATACGCAGTATTTT.

The V call is TRBV5-1, the J call TRBJ1-3; TRBD1 is a possible D gene (5 bases). The CDR3 is 17 amino acids. CDR1 is SGHRS and CDR2 is YFSETQ in the germline V gene. Trimming removed 4 bases at V and 0 bases at J, with 17 bases between. The CDR3 protein is CASSPSGTANSGNTIYF. The CDR3 DNA sequence: TGCGCCAGCAGCCCATCCGGGACCGCTAACTCTGGAAACACCATATATTTT.

The chain couples TRBV7-2 to TRBJ2-7; D unresolved. CDR3 size: 13 residues. Germline values: CDR1 SGHTA, CDR2 FQGNSA. Trimming cost V 8 bases and J 3 bases, with 14 bases left between them. CDR3 nucleotide sequence: TGTGCCAGCGCTCCCCTCTCGAACTACGAGCAGTACTTC. This sequence encodes CASAPLSNYEQYF.

This rearrangement joins TRBV10-3 to TRBJ1-2; tentative D call: TRBD1 (6 bases). The CDR3 is 13 residues long. The germline CDR1 and CDR2 sequences are ENHRY and SYGVKD. V dropped 6 bases and J dropped 0 bases, with 8 bases sitting between them. The CDR3 region is CAIRGHTNYGYTF. In DNA, the CDR3 is TGTGCCATCAGGGGACATACTAACTATGGCTACACCTTC.

The chain links TRBV7-2 to TRBJ2-5; D gene unclear. Per the germline V gene, CDR1 is SGHTA and CDR2 is FQGNSA. V was cut by 3 bases and J by 2 bases, with 7 bases left in between. The CDR3 length is 13 residues. CDR3 DNA: TGTGCCAGCAGCTTTCCCCCTCAAGAGACCCAGTACTTC. This translates into CASSFPPQETQYF.

The chain links TRBV6-6 to TRBJ2-7, with 11 bases lining up with TRBD2. CDR1 is MNHNY and CDR2 is SVGAGI in the germline V gene (reference sequence). Germline trimming cut 4 bases from V and 4 bases from J; bases unmatched to any gene: 9. The CDR3 is made up of 16 amino acids. The chain's CDR3 is CASSFQLAGVEYEQYF. In DNA, the CDR3 is TGTGCCAGCAGTTTCCAACTAGCGGGAGTAGAGTACGAGCAGTACTTC.

The chain employs TRBV30 and TRBJ1-6; D is undetermined. With 4 bases removed from V and 14 bases from J, the gap between germline ends came to 18 bases. Per germline, CDR1 GTSNPN and CDR2 SVGIG (reference sequence). This CDR3 region has 13 residues. This chain's CDR3 is CAWTGISGGTLHF. CDR3 nucleotide sequence: TGTGCCTGGACCGGGATCTCAGGAGGGACCCTCCACTTT.

The rearrangement uses TRBV11-3 and TRBJ2-7; D is undetermined. Trimming pared 2 bases from V and 3 bases from J, leaving 8 bases between. The CDR3 sequence is 13 residues long. Looked up from germline, CDR1 is SGHNT and CDR2 is YENEEA. In DNA form, the CDR3 reads TGTGCCAGCAGCTTATCCGCCAGCTACGAGCAGTACTTC. Its protein product is CASSLSASYEQYF.

The chain is built from TRBV18 and TRBJ2-7; D ambiguous. Per germline, CDR1 KGHSH and CDR2 LQKENI. This CDR3 comprises 11 residues. V was shortened by 5 bases and J by 4 bases, with 6 bases between the two germline ends. The CDR3 sequence: CASSRQYEQYF. The CDR3 nucleotides are TGTGCCAGCTCAAGGCAATACGAGCAGTACTTC.

By sample share, this clone is medium-sized. CDR3: CASSSTPSGRVGEQYF. Written as DNA, the CDR3 is TGTGCCAGCAGCTCGACACCTAGCGGGAGGGTTGGCGAGCAGTACTTC. The chain couples TRBV7-9 to TRBJ2-7, with TRBD2 identical over 12 bases. The germline gives CDR1 SEHNR, CDR2 FQNEAQ (reference sequence). J was trimmed by 6 bases and V by 4 bases; bases with no gene match: 10. This CDR3 comprises 16 residues.

The chain combines TRBV5-4 with TRBJ1-5, with a tentative D call TRBD1 (6 bases). The CDR3 is made up of 15 amino acids. The V gene lost 0 bases and the J gene lost 6 bases, with 13 bases spanning the gap. Germline assignment: CDR1 SGHNT and CDR2 YYREEE (reference sequence). CDR3 DNA: TGTGCCAGCAGCTTGGATGGGGGGCGGCCTCAGCCCCAGCATTTT. Translation gives CASSLDGGRPQPQHF.

The chain couples TRBV6-2 or TRBV6-3 to TRBJ2-7, with unresolved D. CDR1 and CDR2 (germline): MNHEY, SVGEGT. The CDR3 spans 14 residues. Deletions cut 2 bases from V and 2 bases from J, with 10 bases between. Written as DNA, the CDR3 is TGTGCCAGCAGTTACGTGCCGGCGACCTACGAGCAGTACTTC. Translating it yields CASSYVPATYEQYF.

This rearrangement joins TRBV5-6 to TRBJ2-7; D not certain. Trimming stripped 3 bases from V and 7 bases from J, with 20 bases between. There are 15 residues in the CDR3. The germline V gene has CDR1 SGHDT and CDR2 YYEEEE. CDR3 in amino acids: CASSSVTLRPWEQYF. The CDR3 bases are TGTGCCAGCAGCTCGGTGACTCTAAGACCCTGGGAGCAGTACTTC.

The V gene is TRBV2, the J gene TRBJ1-2, with 9 bases fitting TRBD1. This CDR3 region has 14 residues. Trimming at V came to 10 bases and at J to 8 bases, leaving 14 bases not matched to a gene. From germline, CDR1 is SNHLY and CDR2 FYNNEI. The chain's CDR3 is CATLPQQGAGGYTF. CDR3 coding DNA: TGTGCCACCTTACCTCAACAGGGGGCAGGAGGCTACACCTTC.

The chain is built from TRBV5-4 and TRBJ1-3; D remains unclear. There are 15 residues in the CDR3. V was trimmed by 0 bases and J by 0 bases, leaving 7 bases between them. The germline V gene encodes CDR1 SGHNT and CDR2 YYREEE (reference sequence). CDR3 nucleotide sequence: TGTGCCAGCAGCTTGGACAGATTCTCTGGAAACACCATATATTTT. Its protein is CASSLDRFSGNTIYF.

CDR3 nucleotides: TGTGCCAGCAGCTTAGCACTTGGGGCTAATGAAAAACTGTTTTTT. Translating gives CASSLALGANEKLFF. V gene TRBV7-9 combines with J gene TRBJ1-4; D is uncertain. Germline loops: CDR1 SEHNR, CDR2 FQNEAQ (reference sequence). This CDR3 spans 15 amino acids. V lost 0 bases, J lost 3 bases, and 8 bases lay in between. The variable domain in full, completed from reference TRBV7-9 and TRBJ1-4, reads DTGVSQNPRHKITKRGQNVTFRCDPISEHNRLYWYRQTLGQGPEFLTYFQNEAQLEKSRLLSDRFSAERPKGSFSTLEIQRTEQGDSAMYLCASSLALGANEKLFFGSGTQLSVL.

The chain couples TRBV5-4 to TRBJ2-2; D perhaps matches TRBD2 (7 bases). Germline V gene lookup returns CDR1 SGHNT and CDR2 YYREEE (reference sequence). The CDR3 covers 16 residues. Trimming shortened V by 4 bases and J by 5 bases, and 18 bases separated the two germline ends. CDR3 sequence reads: CASSPNRGARTGELFF. DNA of the CDR3: TGTGCCAGCAGCCCGAATCGGGGGGCGCGAACCGGGGAGCTGTTTTTT.